What follows is one TCR beta chain and its context. Its target antigen remains unknown. No base-level quality is on record; no much larger clone is a single base apart. TCR CDR3 regions were amplified from genomic DNA by multiplex PCR using the deep immunoSEQ assay. Genomic DNA extracted from each cell subset was distributed evenly over all wells of several immunoSEQ 96-well plates, and each plate served as one replicate. Each replicate PCR for sorted subsets received approximately 200 ng genomic DNA, equal to roughly 30,000 T cell genomes. Purified libraries were quantified with a Qubit 3.0 fluorometer, sized on a Bioanalyzer 2100, and re-quantified with the KAPA Library Quantification kit. Every immunoSEQ 96-well plate was sequenced on a dedicated single-read 150-cycle Illumina NextSeq 550 flow cell. Per the source publication's procedure: Because the immunoSEQ output included only junctional sequences and no quality scores, the filtering could not be the same as the filtering used for full-length reads. To assign V/J genes and CDR3, sequences were annotated against IMGT germline references using PyIR, a Python wrapper for IgBLAST v1.9. Reads with weak V/J assignments (E-value above 1e-6), missing CDR3, stop codons, out-of-frame junctions, or ambiguous translated residues were removed. A V3J clonotype was defined by an identical inferred V gene, J gene, and CDR3 amino acid sequence. The percentage overlap between two repertoires was calculated by dividing the number of shared unique clonotypes by the size of the smaller repertoire. Richness of each repertoire was evaluated using RTK rarefaction, the Chao1 estimator, and Recon v2.1 estimates of unobserved clonotypes. Generation probabilities for all TCRbeta clonotypes obtained by the gDNA method from a few donors were computed using OLGA. Not all clones reach the TCRdb copy of this immuneACCESS table, which keeps in-frame sequences only. Checked studies attribute under half of the gap to unresolved V genes and leave the rest unexplained. Clone size and V and J calls were adopted from that table, with D and trimming inferred from the DNA. The sample records around 2.5 million clones, approximately 93% of which are singletons. Approximately 0.35% of the sample rests with the top ten.

This sample was included in a study of shared clonotypes between healthy human individuals (dated by TCRdb to the early 2020s). About the full investigation: Three men and two women, aged 18 to 49 years, made up the cohort. Each donor's leukapheresis produced roughly between about 0.9 and 9.5 billion PBMCs. Libraries were prepared and TCR repertoires were sequenced by different laboratories using diverse techniques, in order to increase sequencing depth and limit assay-specific biases. Blood TCR repertoires of a handful of healthy adults were deeply sequenced to estimate repertoire size and the extent of clonotype sharing between individuals. For each donor, CD4 naive and CD4 memory were each given three plates, CD8 naive was given two plates, and CD8 memory was given one plate. Broader findings and caveats from the paper: Incomplete sequencing was indicated by rarefaction of sorted-subset datasets, despite the large sequencing depth. Pairwise subsampling led to the expectation that sequencing depth would affect the degree of clonotype sharing among donors. Compared with non-shared clonotypes, the clonotypes found in all four sorted-subset donors had higher generation probabilities. Across four donors, about 4.5% of naive CD4, approximately 3.6% of naive CD8, approximately 2.5% of memory CD4, and approximately 0.4% of memory CD8 clonotypes were shared. The small number of donors limited the genetic and exposure-history diversity represented. Larger estimated clonotype richness was generally found for naive subsets than for memory subsets. Sampling was restricted to blood, and TCR repertoires in tissue are likely to differ from TCR repertoires in blood.

Inclusive of the bounding cysteine and phenylalanine, the CDR3 is 16 residues long. The entry retains the CDR3 DNA only, 48 bases that are in frame from base 1. Unmatched junction bases come to 2, with V trimmed by 2 bases and J by 1 base. The germline V gene encodes CDR1 MNHNS and CDR2 SASEGT. Donors were healthy HIV-negative adults with no recently reported acute infections or vaccinations. All donors were Caucasian adults living in Nashville, Tennessee, USA. CD4+ T cells were enriched by magnetic negative selection; naive cells were then positively selected on CD45RA, and the negative fraction formed the memory subset. Blood was obtained by leukapheresis, after which PBMCs were separated by Ficoll-Histopaque density gradient centrifugation and cryopreserved in liquid nitrogen vapor phase. Purity and quantity of every magnetically sorted T cell population were checked by analytical flow cytometry. Genomic DNA was isolated from every sorted fraction and measured by UV absorbance on a Nanodrop 2000c.

This clonotype was obtained from a young man in good health. Some clones in this sample may be carry-over from other donors' samples. Material for sequencing was naive CD4+ T cells from PBMCs. Interpreted using the paper, the cell subset or site label stands for: CD45RA+ positively selected. The rearrangement combines TRBV6-1 with TRBJ2-3; TRBD2 matches 11 bases in the middle. The DNA sequence follows: TGTGCCAGCAGTGAACTAGCGGGAGGCCGCACAGATACGCAGTATTTT. Its amino acids are CASSELAGGRTDTQYF.